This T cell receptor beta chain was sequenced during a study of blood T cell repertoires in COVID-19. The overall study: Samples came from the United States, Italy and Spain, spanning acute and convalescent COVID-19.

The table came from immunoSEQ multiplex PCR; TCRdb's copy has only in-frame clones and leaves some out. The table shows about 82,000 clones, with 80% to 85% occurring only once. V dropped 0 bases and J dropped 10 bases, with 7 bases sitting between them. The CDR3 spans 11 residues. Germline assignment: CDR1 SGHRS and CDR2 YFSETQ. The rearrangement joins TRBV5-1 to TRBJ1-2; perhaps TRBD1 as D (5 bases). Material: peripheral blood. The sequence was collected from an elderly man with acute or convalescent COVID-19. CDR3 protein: CASSLAGDYTF. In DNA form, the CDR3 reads TGCGCCAGCAGCTTGGCGGGGGACTACACCTTC.